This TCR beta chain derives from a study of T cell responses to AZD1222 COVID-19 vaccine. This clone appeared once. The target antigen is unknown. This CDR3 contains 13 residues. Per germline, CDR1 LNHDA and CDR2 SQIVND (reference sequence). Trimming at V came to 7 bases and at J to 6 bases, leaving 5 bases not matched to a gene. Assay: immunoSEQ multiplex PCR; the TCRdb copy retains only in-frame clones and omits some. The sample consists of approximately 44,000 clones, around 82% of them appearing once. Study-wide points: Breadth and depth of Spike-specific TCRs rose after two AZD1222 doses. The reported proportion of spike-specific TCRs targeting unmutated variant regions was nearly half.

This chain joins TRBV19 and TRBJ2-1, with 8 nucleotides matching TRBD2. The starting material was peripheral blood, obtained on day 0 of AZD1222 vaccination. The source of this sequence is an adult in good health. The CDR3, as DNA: TGTGCCAGTACGCGGACTAGCATCAATGAGCAGTTCTTC. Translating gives CASTRTSINEQFF.